This T cell receptor beta chain was recorded in a study of response to subunit inactivated influenza vaccine. General observations from the study: T cells newly recruited by each seasonal influenza vaccination are few, the authors suggested.

A word on this clonotype: What it binds is not known.

A single record per CDR3 protein comes from TCRdb applying MiXCR to the RT-PCR reads. Here the sample spans about 780,000 distinct CDR3 sequences, 15% to 20% being singletons. The source of this sequence is a man aged 50 to 60 who received an inactivated influenza vaccine. This specimen was PBMCs from blood, taken 4 to 6 days after vaccination.

The CDR3: CASSSTRSTDTQYF. CDR3 nucleotide sequence: TGTGCCAGCAGTTCGACTAGGAGCACAGATACGCAGTATTTT. The chain carries TRBV2 and TRBJ2-3; D is perhaps TRBD2 (6 bases). The CDR3 runs to 14 residues. CDR1 is SNHLY and CDR2 is FYNNEI in the germline V gene. V lost 5 bases and J 0 bases, leaving 9 bases between the germline ends.